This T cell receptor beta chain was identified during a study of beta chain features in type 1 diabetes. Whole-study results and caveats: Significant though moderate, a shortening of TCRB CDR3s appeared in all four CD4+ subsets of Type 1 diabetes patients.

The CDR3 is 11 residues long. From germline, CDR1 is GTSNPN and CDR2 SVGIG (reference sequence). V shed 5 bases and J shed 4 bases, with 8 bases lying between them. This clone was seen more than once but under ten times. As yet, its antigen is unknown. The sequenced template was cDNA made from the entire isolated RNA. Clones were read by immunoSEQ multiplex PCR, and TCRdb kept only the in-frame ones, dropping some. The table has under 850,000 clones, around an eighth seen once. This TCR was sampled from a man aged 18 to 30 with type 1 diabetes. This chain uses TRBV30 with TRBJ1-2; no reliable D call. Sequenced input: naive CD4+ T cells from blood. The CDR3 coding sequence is TGTGCCTGGGGCCTAGCCTATGGCTACACCTTC. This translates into CAWGLAYGYTF.